This TCR beta chain was sequenced for a study of shared clonotypes between healthy human individuals (dated by TCRdb to about 2020). Study-wide context: The cohort comprised a couple of women and a few men aged 18 to 49 years. For each donor, three plates each were used for CD4 naive and CD4 memory, two plates were used for CD8 naive, and one plate was used for CD8 memory. To estimate repertoire size and how much clonotypes are shared between individuals, the study performed deep sequencing of blood TCR repertoires from a handful of healthy adults. To increase sequencing depth and limit assay-specific biases, TCR repertoire library preparation and sequencing were carried out by different laboratories using diverse techniques. Leukapheresis yielded between about 0.85 and 9 billion PBMCs per donor. The paper's findings and limits, for the study overall: Sampling was restricted to blood, and TCR repertoires in tissues likely differ from the TCR repertoires found in blood. Clonotypes shared by all four sorted-subset donors showed higher generation probabilities than non-shared clonotypes. Incomplete sequencing was indicated by rarefaction of sorted-subset datasets, despite the large sequencing depth. Across four donors, around 5% of naive CD4, roughly 3.5% of naive CD8, about 2.3% of memory CD4, and around 0.4% of memory CD8 clonotypes were shared. Pairwise subsampling led to the expectation that sequencing depth would affect the degree of clonotype sharing among donors. Because the study included only a small number of donors, the genetic and exposure-history diversity represented was limited. Estimated clonotype richness was generally larger for naive than for memory subsets.

TCR CDR3 regions were amplified from genomic DNA by multiplex PCR using the deep immunoSEQ assay. Genomic DNA extracted from each cell subset was distributed evenly over all wells of several immunoSEQ 96-well plates, and each plate served as one replicate. For sorted subsets, roughly 200 ng of genomic DNA, equivalent to tens of thousands of T cell genomes, went into each replicate PCR. Purified libraries were measured with a Qubit 3.0 fluorometer, size-checked on a Bioanalyzer 2100, and measured again with the KAPA Library Quantification kit. Every immunoSEQ 96-well plate was sequenced on a separate single-read 150-cycle Illumina NextSeq 550 flow cell. Per the source publication's procedure: Because the immunoSEQ output held only junctional sequences and lacked quality scores, the filtering could not match the filtering applied to full-length reads. To assign V/J genes and CDR3, sequences were annotated using PyIR, a Python wrapper for IgBLAST v1.9, with IMGT germline references. Reads were filtered out if the reads had weak V/J assignments (E-value above 1e-6), no CDR3, stop codons, out-of-frame junctions, or ambiguous translated residues. V3J clonotypes were defined as sequences sharing an identical inferred V gene, J gene, and CDR3 amino acid sequence. The percentage overlap between two repertoires was calculated by dividing the number of shared unique clonotypes by the size of the smaller repertoire. Richness of each repertoire was evaluated using RTK rarefaction, the Chao1 estimator, and Recon v2.1 estimates of unobserved clonotypes. For all TCRbeta clonotypes obtained by the gDNA method from a handful of donors, generation probabilities were computed with OLGA. Here the immuneACCESS table is served through TCRdb, limited to in-frame sequences with V and J called. Missing clones are a known gap in these copies; in checked studies unresolved V genes cover under half, and the rest lacks a known reason. For V, J and clone size, that table is used; D and trimming come from the DNA. Recorded for this sample are 2 million to 2.5 million clones; around 95% of them occurred a single time. Roughly 0.13% of the sample goes to the ten largest clones.

The donors were healthy, HIV-negative adults with no recently reported acute infections or vaccinations. Every donor was a Caucasian adult residing in Nashville, Tennessee, USA. CD4+ T cells were enriched by magnetic negative selection; naive cells were then positively selected on CD45RA, and the negative fraction formed the memory subset. Blood was obtained by leukapheresis, after which PBMCs were separated by Ficoll-Histopaque density gradient centrifugation and cryopreserved in liquid nitrogen vapor phase. Analytical flow cytometry was used to check the purity and quantity of every magnetically sorted T cell population. Genomic DNA was isolated from each sorted fraction and quantified by UV absorbance on a Nanodrop 2000c. The germline V gene gives CDR1 as ENHRY and CDR2 as SYGVKD. At the junction V is shortened by 6 bases and J by 6 bases; bases outside the gene matches: 6. The CDR3 goes from the cysteine to the phenylalanine over 13 residues. The kept DNA is CDR3 alone, 39 bases in frame from the first base.

On this clone: Its target antigen remains unknown. Base qualities are not at hand, and no much larger clone is one base apart.

The chain is encoded by TRBV10-3 joined to TRBJ1-2; 8 bases in the middle match TRBD1. The source of this sequence is a man younger than 35 in good health. The sequenced sample was naive CD4+ T cells sorted from blood. Per the publication, the cell subset or site label means: CD45RA+ positively selected. The CDR3 here reads CAIRQGDHDGYTF. The sequence in DNA is TGTGCCATCAGACAGGGGGATCATGATGGCTACACCTTC.